Here is one T cell receptor beta chain with its context. Its antigen remains unidentified. This CDR3 has 16 amino acids. V was pared by 6 bases and J by 7 bases, with 19 bases between. The V gene's germline CDR1 is LNHNV and CDR2 YYDKDF (reference sequence). PCR was performed using 60 Vbeta and 13 Jbeta primers. Here immunoSEQ multiplex PCR was the method, and the copy in TCRdb shows in-frame clones only, minus some. This table holds about 130,000 clones, about 73% found once. This sample stems from a study of cytomegalovirus exposure and HLA in healthy donors. Study-wide findings and caveats: The authors considered a cluster of highly shared sequence variants likely to be a sequencing artifact. In a later analysis, a missense DCLRE1C variant was linked to TCR beta V- and J-gene trimming. Presence/absence results assume similar sequencing depth per donor, which may not hold.

This sequence was found in a woman between 50 and 59 years old in good health and CMV-seropositive. Sequencing was carried out using PBMCs. The V call is TRBV15, the J call TRBJ1-6, with D maybe TRBD1 (6 bases). CDR3: CATRDGQLYRNSPLHF. As DNA, the CDR3 is TGTGCCACCAGGGACGGACAGCTTTATCGCAATTCACCCCTCCACTTT.